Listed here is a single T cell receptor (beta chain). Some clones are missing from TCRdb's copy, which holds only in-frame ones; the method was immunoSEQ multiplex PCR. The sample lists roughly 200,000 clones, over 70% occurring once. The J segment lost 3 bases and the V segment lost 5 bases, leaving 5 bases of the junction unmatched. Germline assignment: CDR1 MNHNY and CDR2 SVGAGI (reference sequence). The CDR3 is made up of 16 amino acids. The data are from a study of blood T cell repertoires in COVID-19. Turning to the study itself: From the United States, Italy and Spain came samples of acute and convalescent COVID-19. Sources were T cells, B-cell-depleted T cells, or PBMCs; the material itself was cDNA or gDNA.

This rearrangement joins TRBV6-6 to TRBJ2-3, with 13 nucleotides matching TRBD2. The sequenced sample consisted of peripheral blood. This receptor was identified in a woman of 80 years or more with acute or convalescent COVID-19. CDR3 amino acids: CASSPRLAGGTDTQYF. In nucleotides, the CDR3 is TGTGCCAGCAGTCCCCGACTAGCGGGGGGAACAGATACGCAGTATTTT.